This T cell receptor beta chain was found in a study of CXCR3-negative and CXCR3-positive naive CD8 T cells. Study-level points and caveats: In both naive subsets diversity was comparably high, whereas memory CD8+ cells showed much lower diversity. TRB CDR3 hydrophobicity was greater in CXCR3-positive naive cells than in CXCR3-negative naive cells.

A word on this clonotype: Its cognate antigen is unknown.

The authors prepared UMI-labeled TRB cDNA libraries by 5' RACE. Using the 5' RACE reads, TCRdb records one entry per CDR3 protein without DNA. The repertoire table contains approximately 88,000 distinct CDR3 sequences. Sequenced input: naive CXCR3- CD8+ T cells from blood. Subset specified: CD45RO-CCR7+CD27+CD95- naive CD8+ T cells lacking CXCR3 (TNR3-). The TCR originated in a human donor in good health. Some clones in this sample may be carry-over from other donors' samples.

CDR3 sequence reads: CASSSLGITSGSSGELFF. V usage is TRBV6-6 and J usage is TRBJ2-2; TCRdb calls TRBD2, which cannot be checked without DNA. The germline V gene encodes CDR1 MNHNY and CDR2 SVGAGI (reference sequence). The CDR3 is made up of 18 amino acids.